This entry lists 18 T cell receptor beta chains sequenced from one sample in a study of early T cells in non-severe SARS-CoV-2 infection. Using its own MiXCR run on the 5' RACE reads, TCRdb lists one record per CDR3 protein. The repertoire holds approximately 58,000 distinct CDR3 sequences, with 9.5% to 13% as singletons. Sequencing was carried out using whole blood. Receptors originate from an adult who was a healthcare worker with PCR-confirmed SARS-CoV-2 infection or an uninfected control (not recorded which).

This clonotype was recorded at least ten times. The chain carries TRBV12-3 or TRBV12-4 and TRBJ1-4; D unclear. Trimming left V 1 base short and J 11 bases short, with 8 bases between. The CDR3 is 12 amino acids. For the CDR3, the DNA is TGTGCCAGCAGTTTAGGGACCGCTAAACTGTTTTTT. Encoded protein: CASSLGTAKLFF.

This clonotype was detected a few times. The rearrangement joins TRBV29-1 to TRBJ1-2, with a weak D call TRBD1 (5 bases). The V gene lost 1 base and the J gene lost 2 bases, with 11 bases spanning the gap. The germline V gene encodes CDR1 SQVTM and CDR2 ANQGSEA. This CDR3 spans 14 amino acids. CDR3 loop: CSVEVPGPNYGYTF. The CDR3 nucleotides read TGCAGCGTTGAAGTCCCAGGGCCCAACTATGGCTACACCTTC.

This clonotype was counted between two and nine times. This rearrangement joins TRBV11-2 to TRBJ2-5; 10 bases match TRBD2. The V and J ends lost 4 bases and 1 base, in that order; junction bases with no gene match: 3. Per germline, CDR1 SGHAT and CDR2 FQNNGV. The CDR3 contains 15 residues. CDR3 sequence (DNA): TGTGCCAGCAGCTCTAGCGGGGGCCGCCAAGAGACCCAGTACTTC. Protein product: CASSSSGGRQETQYF.

This clonotype appeared a few times. The V call is TRBV3-1, the J call TRBJ2-3, with D maybe TRBD1 (6 bases). Trimming stripped 4 bases from V and 8 bases from J, with 16 bases between. The germline gives CDR1 LGHDT, CDR2 YNNKEL (reference sequence). This CDR3 spans 14 amino acids. The CDR3 sequence: CASSPAQGRSTQYF. CDR3 sequence (DNA): TGTGCCAGCAGCCCCGCGCAGGGGCGGAGTACGCAGTATTTT.

This clonotype occurred a few times. V gene TRBV6-2 or TRBV6-3 combines with J gene TRBJ2-7; TRBD1 aligns across 9 bases. Trimming removed 7 bases from V and 7 bases from J; junction bases left unmatched: 11. The CDR3 has 14 residues. Germline V CDR1 and CDR2: MNHEY, SVGEGT. CDR3 sequence (DNA): TGTGCCAGCAACGCGGACAGGGGCCGTGAGGAGCAGTACTTC. It yields the protein CASNADRGREEQYF.

This clonotype was seen a handful of times. The chain combines TRBV6-4 with TRBJ2-3; the match to TRBD1 covers 9 bases. Trimming took 4 bases from V and 1 from J; bases not matched to a gene: 0. This CDR3 region has 14 residues. The V gene's germline CDR1 is MRHNA and CDR2 SNTAGT. CDR3 sequence reads: CASSGTGGTDTQYF. The CDR3 DNA reads as TGTGCCAGCAGTGGGACAGGGGGCACAGATACGCAGTATTTT.

This clonotype was found once. A much bigger clone sits one base away, suggesting this may be a read error. The rearrangement uses TRBV6-4 and TRBJ2-1, with D uncertain. Germline CDR1 MRHNA, CDR2 SNTAGT. The CDR3 spans 14 residues. The CDR3 DNA reads as TGTGCCAGCGGTGACTCAGAGCTCTACAATGAGCAGTTCTTC. Its translation: CASGDSELYNEQFF.

This clonotype was recorded at least ten times. The gene calls are TRBV7-7 and TRBJ2-5; 7 bases are a match to TRBD1. The ends lost 2 bases at V and 5 bases at J; junction bases unmatched: 8. Germline-derived CDR1 and CDR2 are SSHAT and FNYEAQ (reference sequence). CDR3 length: 15 amino acids. CDR3 DNA: TGTGCCAGCAGCTTATCCAGGGGGTCAATGGAGACCCAGTACTTC. Its protein is CASSLSRGSMETQYF.

The rearrangement uses TRBV12-3 or TRBV12-4 and TRBJ1-3; weak D call: TRBD1 (5 bases). The CDR3 covers 15 residues. V shed 7 bases and J shed 2 bases, with 15 bases lying between them. The CDR3: CASTPGGVAGNTIYF. In nucleotides, the CDR3 is TGTGCCAGCACACCTGGGGGGGTAGCTGGAAACACCATATATTTT.

Many counts were recorded for this clonotype. This chain uses TRBV20-1 with TRBJ2-7; D uncertain. V lost 6 bases and J 4 bases, leaving 13 bases between the germline ends. CDR3 size: 12 residues. Germline values: CDR1 DFQATT, CDR2 SNEGSKA (reference sequence). The CDR3 sequence is CSAAETLYEQYF. The DNA of the CDR3 is TGCAGTGCGGCGGAGACACTTTACGAGCAGTACTTC.

This clonotype was seen a few times. The chain employs TRBV7-2 and TRBJ2-7; D is uncertain. This CDR3 comprises 11 residues. Germline CDR1 SGHTA, CDR2 FQGNSA. Trimming removed 5 bases from V and 5 bases from J, with 7 bases in between. DNA of the CDR3: TGTGCCAGCAGCGCCTACCACGAGCAGTACTTC. This encodes CASSAYHEQYF.

This clonotype was detected many times. The chain recombines TRBV7-9 with TRBJ2-6; D not certain. Germline V gene sequence: CDR1 SEHNR, CDR2 FQNEAQ (reference sequence). The CDR3 is 13 amino acids. V was clipped by 4 bases and J by 5 bases, with 6 bases between them. In DNA form, the CDR3 reads TGTGCCAGCAGCTCCGAGAGGGCCAACGTCCTGACTTTC. This encodes CASSSERANVLTF. Variable domain in full (rest from reference TRBV7-9 and TRBJ2-6): DTGVSQNPRHKITKRGQNVTFRCDPISEHNRLYWYRQTLGQGPEFLTYFQNEAQLEKSRLLSDRFSAERPKGSFSTLEIQRTEQGDSAMYLCASSSERANVLTFGAGSRLTVL.

This clonotype was seen many times. The V gene is TRBV20-1, the J gene TRBJ2-3, with TRBD2 matching 10 bases. CDR1 is DFQATT and CDR2 is SNEGSKA in the germline V gene (reference sequence). The V and J ends lost 3 bases and 2 bases, in that order; junction bases with no gene match: 5. This CDR3 comprises 15 residues. The CDR3 nucleotides read TGCAGTGCTAGCAGACTAGCGGGCAACACAGATACGCAGTATTTT. This encodes CSASRLAGNTDTQYF.

At least ten counts were recorded for this clonotype. This chain joins TRBV28 and TRBJ1-1, with D possibly TRBD1 on 5 matching bases. CDR3 length: 12 residues. The ends were cut back, 6 bases at V and 8 bases at J, with 13 bases in the middle. Looked up from germline, CDR1 is MDHEN and CDR2 is SYDVKM. CDR3 region: CASSRDGREAFF. CDR3 sequence (DNA): TGTGCCAGCAGCCGGGACGGGAGAGAAGCTTTCTTT. The entire variable domain, with the rest obtained from reference TRBV28 and TRBJ1-1, is as follows: DVKVTQSSRYLVKRTGEKVFLECVQDMDHENMFWYRQDPGLGLRLIYFSYDVKMKEKGDIPEGYSVSREKKERFSLILESASTNQTSMYLCASSRDGREAFFGQGTRLTVV.

This chain connects TRBV7-9 to TRBJ2-1; TRBD2 might be the D (6 bases). The CDR3 covers 16 residues. V was trimmed by 4 bases and J by 1 base, leaving 14 bases between them. CDR1 is SEHNR and CDR2 is FQNEAQ in the germline V gene (reference sequence). The CDR3: CASSSAGSGSYNEQFF. The CDR3 DNA is TGTGCCAGCAGCTCCGCGGGGTCCGGGTCCTACAATGAGCAGTTCTTC.

The chain couples TRBV7-9 to TRBJ2-3; perhaps D is TRBD1 or TRBD2 (6 bases each). Trimming left V 1 base short and J 2 bases short, with 13 bases between. Germline CDR1 reads SEHNR; CDR2 reads FQNEAQ (reference sequence). CDR3 length: 16 residues. The CDR3 protein is CASSLVEGGFTDTQYF. CDR3 nucleotides: TGTGCCAGCAGCTTAGTGGAGGGGGGCTTCACAGATACGCAGTATTTT.

The chain uses TRBV12-3 or TRBV12-4 and TRBJ2-4; 9 nucleotides line up with TRBD1. The V segment lost 6 bases and the J segment 5 bases; nucleotides outside the gene matches: 5. This CDR3 is built from 14 residues. The CDR3, as DNA: TGTGCCAGCAGCCAACAGGGGGCTCAAAACATTCAGTACTTC. Translation: CASSQQGAQNIQYF.

This clonotype was counted between two and nine times. J is TRBJ2-2 and V is TRBV29-1; TRBD1 or TRBD2 may be the D gene (5 bases each). Trimming took off 2 bases at V and 7 bases at J, with 8 bases between the two ends. Germline CDR1 is SQVTM and CDR2 is ANQGSEA. This CDR3 spans 12 amino acids. CDR3 protein: CSVELGVGELFF. CDR3 bases: TGCAGCGTTGAACTGGGGGTCGGGGAGCTGTTTTTT.